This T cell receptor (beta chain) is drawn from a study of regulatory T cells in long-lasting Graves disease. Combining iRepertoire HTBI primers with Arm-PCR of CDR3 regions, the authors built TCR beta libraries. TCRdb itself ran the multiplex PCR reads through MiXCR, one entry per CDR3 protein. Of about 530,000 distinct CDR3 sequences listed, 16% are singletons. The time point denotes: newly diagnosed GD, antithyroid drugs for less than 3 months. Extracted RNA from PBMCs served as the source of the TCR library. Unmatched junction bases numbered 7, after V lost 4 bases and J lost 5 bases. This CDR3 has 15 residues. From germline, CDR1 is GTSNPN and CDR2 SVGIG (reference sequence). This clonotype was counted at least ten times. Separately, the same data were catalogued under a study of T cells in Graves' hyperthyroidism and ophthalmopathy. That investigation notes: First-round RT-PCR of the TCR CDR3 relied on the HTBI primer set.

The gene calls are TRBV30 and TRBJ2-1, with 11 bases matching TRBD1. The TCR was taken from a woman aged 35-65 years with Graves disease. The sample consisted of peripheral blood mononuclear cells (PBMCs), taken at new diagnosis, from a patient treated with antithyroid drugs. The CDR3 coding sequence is TGTGCCTGGAATCGGGACAGGGGGAGAAACAATGAGCAGTTCTTC. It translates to CAWNRDRGRNNEQFF. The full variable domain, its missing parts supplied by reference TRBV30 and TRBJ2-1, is SQTIHQWPATLVQPVGSPLSLECTVEGTSNPNLYWYRQAAGRGLQLLFYSVGIGQISSEVPQNLSASRPQDRQFILSSKKLLLSDSGFYLCAWNRDRGRNNEQFFGPGTRLTVL.